This entry concerns a single T cell receptor (beta chain). What it recognizes is unknown. This entry comes from a study of T-cell memory formation after mild COVID-19. Study-wide findings and caveats: Pre-infection memory carried some responding clones, suggesting that cross-reactive memory joined.

The CDR3 spans 16 residues. Trimming pared 4 bases from V and 7 bases from J, leaving 21 bases between. The V gene's germline CDR1 is SGDLS and CDR2 YYNGEE. TCRdb used MiXCR to reprocess the 5' RACE reads, holding one entry per CDR3 protein. The data show 250,000 to 300,000 distinct CDR3 sequences, around 15% seen once. The clonotype comes from a man younger than 30 who had mild COVID-19 (a few samples of this study predate the infection). Cell type and time point are not known. The chain links TRBV9 to TRBJ1-5, with a possible D match to TRBD1 (5 bases). The source material was PBMCs or a T cell subset sorted from them (not recorded which). DNA for the CDR3: TGTGCCAGCAGCCTTCGAGAGGAGGGGCCCAGGCAGCCCCAGCATTTT. This translates into CASSLREEGPRQPQHF. The entire variable domain, with the rest obtained from reference TRBV9 and TRBJ1-5, is as follows: DSGVTQTPKHLITATGQRVTLRCSPRSGDLSVYWYQQSLDQGLQFLIQYYNGEERAKGNILERFSAQQFPDLHSELNLSSLELGDSALYFCASSLREEGPRQPQHFGDGTRLSIL.